These 32 T cell receptor beta chains were all obtained from the same sample, sequenced in a study of CD8 T cells in ankylosing spondylitis. Antigens of these TCRs are unknown. The study, taken as a whole, reports: One TCR beta motif, made up of roughly eight highly homologous variants, appeared characteristic of ankylosing spondylitis blood.

One entry per CDR3 protein results from TCRdb running MiXCR on the 5' RACE reads. The sample gives 250,000 to 350,000 distinct CDR3 sequences, 6.5% to 10% of which show up once; approximately 14% is in the top ten. Sequencing input: blood, either unsorted or a sorted T cell fraction (not recorded which). All receptors come from a male donor with ankylosing spondylitis.

In its sample, this clonotype was seen a few times. The chain links TRBV11-3 to TRBJ2-1, with 14 bases aligning to TRBD2. Germline CDR1 is SGHNT and CDR2 is YENEEA. The V and J ends lost 3 bases and 8 bases, in that order; junction bases with no gene match: 9. CDR3 length: 17 amino acids. The CDR3, as DNA: TGTGCCAGCAGCTTGGAGACTAGCGGGAGGGCCCTCGATGAGCAGTTCTTC. Translated, it gives CASSLETSGRALDEQFF.

This clonotype was observed many times. The chain recombines TRBV13 with TRBJ2-1; TRBD2 is a possible D gene (5 bases). Germline V gene sequence: CDR1 PRHDT, CDR2 FYEKMQ (reference sequence). The CDR3 totals 13 residues. With 2 bases removed from V and 6 bases from J, the gap between germline ends came to 8 bases. This chain's CDR3 is CASSLLLVNEQFF. The DNA of the CDR3 is TGTGCCAGCAGCTTATTACTAGTCAATGAGCAGTTCTTC.

The sample holds a few counts of this clonotype. The V gene is TRBV11-1, the J gene TRBJ2-1, with D maybe TRBD2 (6 bases). CDR1 is SGHAT and CDR2 is FQDESV in the germline V gene (reference sequence). V lost 5 bases and J 1 base, leaving 21 bases between the germline ends. This CDR3 is 18 amino acids long. The CDR3 DNA is TGTGCCAGCAGCGTACGGGTGGGAGGTGCCCGGTCCTACAATGAGCAGTTCTTC. Translating it yields CASSVRVGGARSYNEQFF.

Ten or more counts support this clonotype. The V gene is TRBV20-1, the J gene TRBJ2-3, with D possibly matching TRBD2 (6 bases). CDR1 DFQATT and CDR2 SNEGSKA come from the germline V gene (reference sequence). The CDR3 spans 13 residues. Trimming cost V 7 bases and J 0 bases, with 11 bases left between them. In DNA form, the CDR3 reads TGCAGTGGGGGCGGAGGGAGCACAGATACGCAGTATTTT. Its translation is CSGGGGSTDTQYF.

The chain couples TRBV5-5 to TRBJ2-2, with 7 bases fitting TRBD2. Germline CDR1 and CDR2: SGHKS and YYEKEE (reference sequence). The V segment lost 0 bases and the J segment 5 bases; nucleotides outside the gene matches: 7. The CDR3 covers 16 residues. CDR3 nucleotide sequence: TGTGCCAGCAGCTTGGAGTCTAGCGGCCTAACCGGGGAGCTGTTTTTT. The encoded protein is CASSLESSGLTGELFF.

The chain links TRBV29-1 to TRBJ2-5, with a weak D call TRBD1 (5 bases). Germline V gives CDR1 SQVTM, CDR2 ANQGSEA. With 0 bases removed from V and 7 bases from J, the gap between germline ends came to 12 bases. CDR3 length: 13 residues. The CDR3 region is CSVEDLSRGTQYF. The DNA for the CDR3 is TGCAGCGTTGAAGATCTCAGTAGGGGGACCCAGTACTTC. The full variable domain, rest sourced from reference TRBV29-1 and TRBJ2-5, is SAVISQKPSRDICQRGTSLTIQCQVDSQVTMMFWYRQQPGQSLTLIATANQGSEATYESGFVIDKFPISRPNLTFSTLTVSNMSPEDSSIYLCSVEDLSRGTQYFGPGTRLLVL.

This clonotype was observed once. A much larger clone differs from this one at a single base, so this may be a read error. V gene TRBV7-8 combines with J gene TRBJ1-3; D ambiguous. V was pared by 1 base and J by 2 bases, with 9 bases between. CDR1 is SGHVS, CDR2 FQNEAQ, per germline. This CDR3 comprises 15 residues. The CDR3 sequence is CASSLDHNPGNTIYF. The DNA of the CDR3 is TGTGCCAGCAGCTTAGATCACAACCCTGGAAACACCATATATTTT.

This clonotype has only a few counts. The chain uses TRBV7-9 and TRBJ2-2; D gene ambiguous. The CDR3 is 14 amino acids. The germline CDR1 and CDR2 sequences are SEHNR and FQNEAQ (reference sequence). The V end was cut by 7 bases, the J end by 1 base, with 10 bases between. CDR3 nucleotide sequence: TGTGCCAGCACACTCGGAATGAACACCGGGGAGCTGTTTTTT. It is translated as CASTLGMNTGELFF.

This chain uses TRBV7-9 with TRBJ2-2; possible D gene TRBD1, 6 bases. The CDR3 contains 14 residues. Germline CDR1 SEHNR, CDR2 FQNEAQ (reference sequence). The germline V and J ends were trimmed by 5 bases and 5 bases, with 12 bases remaining between them. DNA for the CDR3: TGTGCCAGCAGCCCAGCAGGGGTTACCGGGGAGCTGTTTTTT. As protein: CASSPAGVTGELFF.

The chain combines TRBV29-1 with TRBJ1-2; 9 bases match TRBD1. The length of the CDR3 is 17 residues. Trimming at V came to 6 bases and at J to 4 bases, leaving 18 bases not matched to a gene. Looked up from germline, CDR1 is SQVTM and CDR2 is ANQGSEA. CDR3 sequence reads: CSVSPGQGSATGYGYTF. DNA of the CDR3: TGCAGCGTATCTCCGGGACAGGGCTCCGCAACGGGCTATGGCTACACCTTC.

The chain employs TRBV12-3 or TRBV12-4 and TRBJ1-6; D gene ambiguous. The CDR3 length is 14 residues. V dropped 4 bases and J dropped 10 bases, with 14 bases sitting between them. CDR3 nucleotides: TGTGCCAGCAGTTCGGTATCTGGGAGATCACCCCTCCACTTT. Translated: CASSSVSGRSPLHF.

The chain carries TRBV28 and TRBJ1-2; 9 bases align to TRBD1. The CDR3 consists of 14 residues. Germline CDR1 reads MDHEN; CDR2 reads SYDVKM. Trimming at V came to 8 bases and at J to 4 bases, leaving 8 bases not matched to a gene. The CDR3 loop is CASGDWTGAYGYTF. The CDR3 DNA reads as TGTGCCAGCGGAGATTGGACAGGGGCCTATGGCTACACCTTC.

The chain is built from TRBV5-1 and TRBJ2-1; D gene ambiguous. V was cut by 1 base and J by 7 bases, with 9 bases left in between. Per germline, CDR1 SGHRS and CDR2 YFSETQ. The CDR3 spans 13 residues. The CDR3 DNA is TGCGCCAGCAGCTTGCGGGCCGTGAATGAGCAGTTCTTC. Amino acid sequence: CASSLRAVNEQFF.

This clonotype was counted only a few times. The CDR3 reads CSASQGVNYEQYF. CDR3 DNA: TGCAGTGCTAGCCAGGGGGTAAACTACGAGCAGTACTTC. The chain links TRBV20-1 to TRBJ2-7; 7 nucleotides agree with TRBD1. CDR1 and CDR2 (germline): DFQATT, SNEGSKA (reference sequence). After removal of 3 bases from V and 3 bases from J, the junction contained 5 bases not matched to a gene. The CDR3 is 13 residues long.

The rearrangement links TRBV7-6 to TRBJ2-7; 7 bases align to TRBD2. This CDR3 is built from 13 residues. Trimming took 3 bases from V and 5 from J; bases not matched to a gene: 4. From germline, CDR1 is SGHVS and CDR2 FNYEAQ. In DNA, the CDR3 is TGTGCCAGCAGCTTTGGCGGGAGCAACGAGCAGTACTTC. This encodes CASSFGGSNEQYF.

The V and J genes are TRBV2 and TRBJ1-2, with 10 bases lining up with TRBD1. J was trimmed by 7 bases and V by 6 bases; bases with no gene match: 8. This CDR3 has 14 amino acids. The germline V gene has CDR1 SNHLY and CDR2 FYNNEI. The CDR3 nucleotides read TGTGCCAGCAGCGAGTTGGACAGGGGGACTGGCTACACCTTC. The encoded protein is CASSELDRGTGYTF.

The chain recombines TRBV5-6 with TRBJ2-2; the D gene could be TRBD1 or TRBD2 (5 bases each). The CDR3 runs 15 residues. Germline V gene lookup returns CDR1 SGHDT and CDR2 YYEEEE. V shed 4 bases and J shed 7 bases, with 17 bases lying between them. CDR3 loop: CASSPRQYRGGELFF. The CDR3 DNA sequence: TGTGCCAGCAGCCCCCGACAGTATCGGGGCGGGGAGCTGTTTTTT.

This clonotype was seen a few times. V usage is TRBV4-3 and J usage is TRBJ2-1; D gene unclear. The CDR3 contains 14 residues. Looked up from germline, CDR1 is LGHNA and CDR2 is YSLEER. Trimming left V 1 base short and J 0 bases short, with 4 bases between. The CDR3 nucleotides read TGCGCCAGCAGCCAAGTTCTCTCCTACAATGAGCAGTTCTTC. It is translated as CASSQVLSYNEQFF.

This chain joins TRBV5-1 and TRBJ2-6; TRBD1 matches 8 bases. Germline V lookup: CDR1 SGHRS, CDR2 YFSETQ. Trimming at V came to 0 bases and at J to 3 bases, leaving 5 bases not matched to a gene. CDR3 length: 17 amino acids. This chain's CDR3 is CASSLGTGSGGANVLTF. DNA for the CDR3: TGCGCCAGCAGCTTGGGGACAGGGTCAGGTGGGGCCAACGTCCTGACTTTC.

The chain recombines TRBV27 with TRBJ2-1, with 7 bases lining up with TRBD1. J gave up 2 bases and V 2 bases, and 6 bases lay outside the gene matches. Germline V gene lookup returns CDR1 MNHEY and CDR2 SMNVEV (reference sequence). This CDR3 is built from 16 residues. CDR3 loop: CASSLEGARTYNEQFF. CDR3 coding DNA: TGTGCCAGCAGTTTAGAGGGGGCGCGAACCTACAATGAGCAGTTCTTC.

This clonotype was seen a few times. The genes are TRBV11-2 and TRBJ1-2; 10 positions match TRBD1. This CDR3 has 16 residues. CDR1 is SGHAT and CDR2 is FQNNGV in the germline V gene. J lost 2 bases, V lost 5 bases, and 8 bases had no gene match. In nucleotides, the CDR3 is TGTGCCAGCAGCCAATACGGGACAGGGGAGAACTATGGCTACACCTTC. Amino acids: CASSQYGTGENYGYTF.

This rearrangement joins TRBV19 to TRBJ2-3, with 8 bases that match TRBD2. CDR3 length: 16 residues. J was trimmed by 1 base and V by 4 bases; bases with no gene match: 7. Germline assignment: CDR1 LNHDA and CDR2 SQIVND (reference sequence). The CDR3 is CASSRAQTSGTDTQYF. Here the CDR3 DNA reads TGTGCCAGTAGTAGGGCCCAGACTAGCGGCACAGATACGCAGTATTTT. Full variable domain (rest looked up from reference TRBV19 and TRBJ2-3): DGGITQSPKYLFRKEGQNVTLSCEQNLNHDAMYWYRQDPGQGLRLIYYSQIVNDFQKGDIAEGYSVSREKKESFPLTVTSAQKNPTAFYLCASSRAQTSGTDTQYFGPGTRLTVL.

This clonotype has at least ten counts. This sequence joins TRBV20-1 and TRBJ2-1; possible D gene TRBD2, 5 bases. The CDR3 totals 12 residues. Germline V gene data show CDR1 as DFQATT and CDR2 as SNEGSKA (reference sequence). The CDR3 DNA sequence: TGCAGCCCTCCCAAGCGGTACAATGAGCAGTTCTTC. Amino acids: CSPPKRYNEQFF.

This chain joins TRBV7-2 and TRBJ2-3; the D gene is possibly TRBD1 (5 bases). This CDR3 comprises 13 residues. Looked up from germline, CDR1 is SGHTA and CDR2 is FQGNSA. V was shortened by 2 bases and J by 3 bases, with 6 bases between the two germline ends. In nucleotides, the CDR3 is TGTGCCAGCAGCTTACAGGGTACAGATACGCAGTATTTT. It specifies CASSLQGTDTQYF.

This clonotype was recorded many times. V and J are TRBV11-2 and TRBJ1-4; TRBD1 agrees at 7 bases. Trimming at V came to 6 bases and at J to 5 bases, leaving 9 bases not matched to a gene. From germline, CDR1 is SGHAT and CDR2 FQNNGV. The CDR3 runs to 15 residues. The CDR3 reads CASRSPGQQNEKLFF. The DNA of the CDR3 is TGTGCCAGCAGATCGCCGGGACAGCAGAATGAAAAACTGTTTTTT.

V is TRBV5-1 and J is TRBJ2-6, with no clear D. The germline V gene encodes CDR1 SGHRS and CDR2 YFSETQ. Trimming left V 0 bases short and J 0 bases short, with 10 bases between. This CDR3 has 17 residues. The CDR3: CASSLGVGFSGANVLTF. The DNA of the CDR3 is TGCGCCAGCAGCTTGGGGGTCGGCTTCTCTGGGGCCAACGTCCTGACTTTC. Combining the CDR3 with reference TRBV5-1 and TRBJ2-6 gives the whole variable domain KAGVTQTPRYLIKTRGQQVTLSCSPISGHRSVSWYQQTPGQGLQFLFEYFSETQRNKGNFPGRFSGRQFSNSRSEMNVSTLELGDSALYLCASSLGVGFSGANVLTFGAGSRLTVL.

This clonotype has ten or more counts. This chain joins TRBV3-1 and TRBJ2-7; the D gene is possibly TRBD1 (5 bases). CDR1 and CDR2 from the germline V gene are LGHDT and YNNKEL (reference sequence). Trimming removed 4 bases at V and 6 bases at J, with 16 bases between. The CDR3 spans 14 residues. The CDR3 spells CASSRQFNPPEQYF. CDR3 DNA: TGTGCCAGCAGCCGACAGTTCAACCCCCCCGAGCAGTACTTC.

This sequence joins TRBV10-3 and TRBJ1-2; TRBD1 agrees at 8 bases. J was trimmed by 1 base and V by 7 bases; bases with no gene match: 5. The CDR3 totals 14 residues. Germline V gene data show CDR1 as ENHRY and CDR2 as SYGVKD. For the CDR3, the DNA is TGTGCCATCACTCAGGGGGCCCTTAACTATGGCTACACCTTC. Residues: CAITQGALNYGYTF.

This clonotype was found many times. The CDR3 sequence is CASARGSSGNTIYF. The CDR3 region has the DNA TGTGCCAGCGCACGGGGCAGCTCTGGAAACACCATATATTTT. The gene calls are TRBV6-1 and TRBJ1-3; tentatively, D is TRBD1 (5 bases). The CDR3 totals 14 residues. Germline CDR1 is MNHNS and CDR2 is SASEGT. The ends were cut back, 8 bases at V and 0 bases at J, with 11 bases in the middle.

The rearrangement uses TRBV2 and TRBJ2-6; D unclear. V dropped 8 bases and J dropped 0 bases, with 8 bases sitting between them. Germline V gene lookup returns CDR1 SNHLY and CDR2 FYNNEI. The CDR3 spans 14 residues. For the CDR3, the DNA is TGTGCCAGCCGTCGGAACTCTGGGGCCAACGTCCTGACTTTC. It codes for CASRRNSGANVLTF.

This clonotype was picked up a small number of times. The chain has TRBV5-1 and TRBJ2-7; maybe TRBD1 (6 bases). V was cut by 1 base and J by 2 bases, with 13 bases left in between. Looked up from germline, CDR1 is SGHRS and CDR2 is YFSETQ. The CDR3 loop spans 15 amino acids. DNA for the CDR3: TGCGCCAGCAGCTTGAGGACAGAAACGGCCTACGAGCAGTACTTC. Translation gives CASSLRTETAYEQYF.

This clonotype has only a few counts. The chain recombines TRBV3-1 with TRBJ2-7, with D perhaps TRBD1 or TRBD2 (5 bases each). The CDR3 loop spans 15 amino acids. V lost 3 bases and J lost 9, with 21 bases in between. Germline V gives CDR1 LGHDT, CDR2 YNNKEL (reference sequence). The DNA of the CDR3 is TGTGCCAGCAGCCATACCGGGACGGTACTACGAGGGCAGTACTTC. It yields the protein CASSHTGTVLRGQYF.